A single sample is the source of the 17 T cell receptor beta chains below, sequenced in a study of control samples from healthy donors and cancer patients. Data came from immunoSEQ multiplex PCR; TCRdb stores just in-frame clones and leaves some out. Altogether 70,000 to 85,000 clones are present, about nine tenths being singletons, with the ten largest covering approximately 18%. The sequencing sample was made of blood. All receptors derive from a man aged 50 or older in good health.

The J gene is TRBJ1-2, the V gene TRBV3-1 (or the pseudogene TRBV3-2), with 8 bases matching TRBD1. V shed 4 bases and J 8 bases; nucleotides not matched to a gene: 6. This CDR3 spans 13 amino acids. Germline V gene sequence: CDR1 LGHDT, CDR2 YNNKEL (reference sequence). The CDR3 region is CASSLTGEGGYTF. The CDR3 coding sequence is TGTGCCAGCAGCCTGACAGGGGAAGGGGGCTACACCTTC.

This chain links TRBV27 with TRBJ2-5; weak D call: TRBD2 (6 bases). CDR3 length: 14 residues. Per germline, CDR1 MNHEY and CDR2 SMNVEV (reference sequence). V was pared by 6 bases and J by 3 bases, with 14 bases between. This CDR3 is CASSYGAGKETQYF. For the CDR3, the DNA is TGTGCCAGCAGCTACGGAGCGGGTAAAGAGACCCAGTACTTC.

The chain combines TRBV7-2 with TRBJ2-3, with D uncertain. From germline, CDR1 is SGHTA and CDR2 FQGNSA. Trimming took off 1 base at V and 4 bases at J, with 9 bases between the two ends. This CDR3 region has 14 residues. The CDR3 here is CASSLVGRADTQYF. In DNA form, the CDR3 reads TGTGCCAGCAGCTTAGTCGGAAGGGCAGATACGCAGTATTTT.

This clone was counted once. Relative to the germline gene, one junction end is altered; a read error may explain this. The chain has TRBV6-6 and TRBJ1-6; weak D call: TRBD1 (5 bases). CDR1 and CDR2 from the germline V gene are MNHNY and SVGAGI (reference sequence). The CDR3 spans 13 residues. The CDR3 DNA is TGTGCCAGCAGTTACCTTCCCAGGGAACCCGACAACTTT. As protein: CASSYLPREPDNF.

The chain couples TRBV5-4 to TRBJ2-3; 11 bases agree with TRBD2. With 0 bases clipped from V and 4 bases from J, the junction kept 4 bases outside the gene matches. This CDR3 spans 16 amino acids. Germline V gene data show CDR1 as SGHNT and CDR2 as YYREEE (reference sequence). CDR3 amino acids: CASSLGSGGAADTQYF. The DNA of the CDR3 is TGTGCCAGCAGCTTGGGTAGCGGGGGGGCCGCAGATACGCAGTATTTT. Supplemented by reference TRBV5-4 and TRBJ2-3, the full variable domain reads ETGVTQSPTHLIKTRGQQVTLRCSSQSGHNTVSWYQQALGQGPQFIFQYYREEENGRGNFPPRFSGLQFPNYSSELNVNALELDDSALYLCASSLGSGGAADTQYFGPGTRLTVL.

By share, this clone counts as large (0.1 to 1%). As DNA, the CDR3 is TGTGCCAGTAGCTGGGGACCGGCCAGCTCCTACGAGCAGTACTTC. Its translation: CASSWGPASSYEQYF. The chain combines TRBV19 with TRBJ2-7; TRBD1 or TRBD2 may be the D gene (5 bases each). The germline V gene encodes CDR1 LNHDA and CDR2 SQIVND (reference sequence). The CDR3 has 15 residues. Deletions cut 6 bases from V and 0 bases from J, with 15 bases between.

This rearrangement joins TRBV5-1 to TRBJ2-4; 7 bases line up with TRBD1. Trimming cost V 3 bases and J 12 bases; bases outside gene matches: 6. Germline V gene lookup returns CDR1 SGHRS and CDR2 YFSETQ. This CDR3 has 12 residues. The CDR3 sequence: CASSSTGATQYF. CDR3 nucleotides: TGCGCCAGCAGCTCAACAGGGGCAACTCAGTACTTC.

V usage is TRBV5-4 and J usage is TRBJ1-2; the D gene is possibly TRBD1 (5 bases). CDR3 size: 13 residues. Between the trimmed V and J ends, which lost 1 base and 7 bases, there was a span of 11 bases. Germline V gene data show CDR1 as SGHNT and CDR2 as YYREEE (reference sequence). CDR3 in amino acids: CASSLTGGSGYTF. CDR3 sequence (DNA): TGTGCCAGCAGCTTGACGGGGGGAAGTGGCTACACCTTC.

The chain joins TRBV9 to TRBJ2-1; tentatively, D is TRBD1 (6 bases). The CDR3 sequence is 13 residues long. V was cut by 10 bases and J by 9 bases, with 20 bases left in between. From germline, CDR1 is SGDLS and CDR2 YYNGEE. The CDR3 spells CAGSTGIRSEQFF. The CDR3 DNA reads TGTGCCGGGTCGACAGGTATCCGCAGTGAGCAGTTCTTC.

The CDR3: CASSSDRGETQYF. CDR3 nucleotide sequence: TGTGCCAGCAGCTCCGACAGGGGTGAGACCCAGTACTTC. V is TRBV5-6 and J is TRBJ2-5; 8 bases fit TRBD1. This CDR3 is built from 13 residues. CDR1 and CDR2 from the germline V gene are SGHDT and YYEEEE. V was clipped by 3 bases and J by 5 bases; unmatched bases: 3.

This clone was observed a single time. The chain is built from TRBV2 and TRBJ2-7; 8 bases are a match to TRBD2. Germline assignment: CDR1 SNHLY and CDR2 FYNNEI. Losses at the gene ends were 6 bases for V and 2 bases for J; bases not matched to a gene: 6. The CDR3 length is 14 residues. The CDR3 DNA sequence: TGTGCCAGCAGGCCGGGGGGGTACCCCTACGAGCAGTACTTC. Translation: CASRPGGYPYEQYF.

The chain is built from TRBV5-1 and TRBJ2-7; 10 nucleotides match TRBD1. The CDR3 is made up of 14 amino acids. CDR1 is SGHRS and CDR2 is YFSETQ in the germline V gene. V gave up 3 bases and J gave up 2 bases; unmatched junction bases: 2. The CDR3 nucleotides read TGCGCCAGCAGCTCGGGACAGGGGACCTACGAGCAGTACTTC. Protein sequence: CASSSGQGTYEQYF.

This chain uses TRBV7-2 with TRBJ1-2, with D perhaps matching TRBD1 (5 bases). The V end lost 3 bases, the J end lost 6 bases, and 11 bases lay between the germline ends. Germline CDR1 is SGHTA and CDR2 is FQGNSA. The CDR3 runs 13 residues. In DNA form, the CDR3 reads TGTGCCAGCAGCTTTCAGGGAACGGATGGCTACACCTTC. It encodes CASSFQGTDGYTF.

This clone has a single count. The chain uses TRBV7-2 and TRBJ2-7, with D perhaps being TRBD1 or TRBD2 (5 bases each). Germline V gene data show CDR1 as SGHTA and CDR2 as FQGNSA. V was clipped by 5 bases and J by 3 bases, with 23 bases between them. The CDR3 spans 17 residues. The CDR3 protein is CASSGRPRGPEGYEQYF. The CDR3 DNA is TGTGCCAGCAGCGGGCGCCCCCGGGGCCCCGAAGGCTACGAGCAGTACTTC.

Concerning this clone: It is likely a read error, because the conserved phenylalanine at the end of the CDR3 is missing. The chain employs TRBV5-1 and TRBJ1-1; perhaps TRBD1 as D (5 bases). The CDR3 runs 13 residues. Trimming took 2 bases from V and 8 from J, leaving 13 bases between them. The germline CDR1 and CDR2 sequences are SGHRS and YFSETQ. The CDR3 bases are TGCGCCAGCAGCTTTCTAACGGAGGGGGAAGCTTTCTCT. This translates into CASSFLTEGEAFS.

The chain links TRBV5-1 to TRBJ1-3; D is ambiguous. CDR1 is SGHRS, CDR2 YFSETQ, per germline. V lost 6 bases and J lost 0, with 4 bases in between. This CDR3 has 12 residues. CDR3 in amino acids: CASKDSGNTIYF. CDR3 DNA sequence: TGCGCCAGCAAGGACTCTGGAAACACCATATATTTT. The variable domain in full, completed from reference TRBV5-1 and TRBJ1-3, reads KAGVTQTPRYLIKTRGQQVTLSCSPISGHRSVSWYQQTPGQGLQFLFEYFSETQRNKGNFPGRFSGRQFSNSRSEMNVSTLELGDSALYLCASKDSGNTIYFGEGSWLTVV.

V gene TRBV10-3 combines with J gene TRBJ1-3; possibly TRBD1 for D (6 bases). Looked up from germline, CDR1 is ENHRY and CDR2 is SYGVKD. The V end was cut by 4 bases, the J end by 2 bases, with 6 bases between. The CDR3 sequence is 13 residues long. The CDR3 DNA follows: TGTGCCATCAGTGGGACAGCTGGAAACACCATATATTTT. Protein product: CAISGTAGNTIYF.